This paragraph covers one TCR beta chain sequence. These data come from a study of blood T cell repertoires in COVID-19. Across the whole study: Sites across the United States, Italy and Spain contributed samples from acute and convalescent COVID-19.

Method: immunoSEQ multiplex PCR; TCRdb's copy keeps in-frame clones and lacks some. The table includes nearly 250,000 clones, around nine tenths detected once. Per germline, CDR1 SGDLS and CDR2 YYNGEE. Deletions cut 3 bases from V and 6 bases from J, with 15 bases between. This CDR3 region has 14 residues. The receptor was isolated from a woman between 55 and 75 years old who had recovered from COVID-19. V and J are TRBV9 and TRBJ2-5, with D possibly matching TRBD1 (6 bases). Sequenced: peripheral blood. Written as DNA, the CDR3 is TGTGCCAGCAGCGAGACAGGCGGCCCACAGACCCAGTACTTC. Translation: CASSETGGPQTQYF.